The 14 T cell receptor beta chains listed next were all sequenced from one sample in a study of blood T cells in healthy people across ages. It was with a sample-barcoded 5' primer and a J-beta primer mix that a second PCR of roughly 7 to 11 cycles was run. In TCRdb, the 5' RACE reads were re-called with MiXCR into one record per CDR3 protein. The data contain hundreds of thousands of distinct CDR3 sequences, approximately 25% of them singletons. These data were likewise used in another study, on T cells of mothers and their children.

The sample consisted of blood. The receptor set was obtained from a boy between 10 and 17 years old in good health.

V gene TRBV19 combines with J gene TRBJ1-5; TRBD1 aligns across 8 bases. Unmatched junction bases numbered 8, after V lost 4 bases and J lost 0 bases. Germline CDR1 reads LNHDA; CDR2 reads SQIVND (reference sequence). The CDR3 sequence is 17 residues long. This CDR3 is CASSRGQALYSNQPQHF. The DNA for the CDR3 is TGTGCCAGTAGTAGGGGACAGGCATTATATAGCAATCAGCCCCAGCATTTT. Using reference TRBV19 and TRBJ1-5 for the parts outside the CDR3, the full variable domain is DGGITQSPKYLFRKEGQNVTLSCEQNLNHDAMYWYRQDPGQGLRLIYYSQIVNDFQKGDIAEGYSVSREKKESFPLTVTSAQKNPTAFYLCASSRGQALYSNQPQHFGDGTRLSIL.

CDR3 DNA: TGTGCCAGCAGCGTCCGACAGGGGGGGAATGAAAAACTGTTTTTT. Amino acids: CASSVRQGGNEKLFF. This rearrangement joins TRBV7-6 to TRBJ1-4, with 9 nucleotides matching TRBD1. The CDR3 has 15 residues. J lost 5 bases, V lost 5 bases, and 6 bases had no gene match. Germline V gives CDR1 SGHVS, CDR2 FNYEAQ.

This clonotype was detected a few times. CDR3 protein: CASQRTGDHREQYF. The DNA for the CDR3 is TGTGCCAGCCAAAGGACCGGGGACCATCGGGAGCAGTACTTC. V and J are TRBV25-1 and TRBJ2-1; either TRBD1 or TRBD2 may supply D (5 bases each). The J call may be faulty, since TRBJ2-7 better matches the DNA end. Germline-derived CDR1 and CDR2 are MGHDK and SYGVNS. CDR3 length equals 14 residues.

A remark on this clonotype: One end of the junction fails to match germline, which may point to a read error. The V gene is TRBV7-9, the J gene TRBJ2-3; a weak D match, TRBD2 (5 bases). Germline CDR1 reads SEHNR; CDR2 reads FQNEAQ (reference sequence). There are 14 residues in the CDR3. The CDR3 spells CASSPTSLPDTQYF. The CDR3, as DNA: TGTGCCAGCAGCCCAACTAGTTTGCCAGATACGCAGTATTTC.

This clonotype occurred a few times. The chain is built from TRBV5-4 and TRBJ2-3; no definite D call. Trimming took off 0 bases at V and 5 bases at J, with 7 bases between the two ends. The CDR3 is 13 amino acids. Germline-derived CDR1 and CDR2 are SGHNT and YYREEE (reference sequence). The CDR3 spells CASSLEGRDTQYF. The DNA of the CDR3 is TGTGCCAGCAGCTTGGAAGGAAGAGATACGCAGTATTTT.

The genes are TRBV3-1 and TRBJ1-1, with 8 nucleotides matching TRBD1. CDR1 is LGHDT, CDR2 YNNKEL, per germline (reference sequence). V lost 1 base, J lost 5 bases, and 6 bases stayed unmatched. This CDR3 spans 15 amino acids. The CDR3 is CASSQVGQVRTEAFF. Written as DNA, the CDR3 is TGTGCCAGCAGCCAAGTGGGACAGGTGAGGACTGAAGCTTTCTTT.

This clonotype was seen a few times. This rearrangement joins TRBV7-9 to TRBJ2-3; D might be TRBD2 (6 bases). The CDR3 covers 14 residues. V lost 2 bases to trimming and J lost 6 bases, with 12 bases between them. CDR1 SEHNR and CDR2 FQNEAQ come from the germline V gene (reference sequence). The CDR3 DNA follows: TGTGCCAGCAGCTTACGGGACTCGGTGGATACGCAGTATTTT. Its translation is CASSLRDSVDTQYF.

The CDR3 DNA sequence: TGTGCCAGCAGCTTAAGCCGGGATAGCCCCCAGCATTTT. It translates to CASSLSRDSPQHF. The chain recombines TRBV13 with TRBJ1-5; D not certain. CDR3 size: 13 residues. Trimming cost V 2 bases and J 10 bases, with 12 bases left between them. CDR1 is PRHDT and CDR2 is FYEKMQ in the germline V gene (reference sequence).

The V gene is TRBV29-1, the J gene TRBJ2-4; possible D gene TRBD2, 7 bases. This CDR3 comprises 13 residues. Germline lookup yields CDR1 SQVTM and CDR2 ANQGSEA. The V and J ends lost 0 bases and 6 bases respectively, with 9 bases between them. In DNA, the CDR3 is TGCAGCGTTGAAGAACGGGGGGCAAACATTCAGTACTTC. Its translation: CSVEERGANIQYF.

CDR3 bases: TGTGCCACCAGCACGGACAGTGGAAACACCATATATTTT. Amino acids: CATSTDSGNTIYF. This chain uses TRBV15 with TRBJ1-3; D is possibly TRBD1 (6 bases). Trimming cost V 4 bases and J 3 bases, with 7 bases left between them. The germline gives CDR1 LNHNV, CDR2 YYDKDF (reference sequence). The CDR3 length is 13 residues.

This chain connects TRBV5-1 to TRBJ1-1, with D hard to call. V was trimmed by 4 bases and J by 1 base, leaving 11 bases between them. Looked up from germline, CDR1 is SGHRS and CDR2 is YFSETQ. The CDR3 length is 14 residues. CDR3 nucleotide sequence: TGCGCCAGCAGCCTGGCCCGGTCGAACACTGAAGCTTTCTTT. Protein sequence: CASSLARSNTEAFF.

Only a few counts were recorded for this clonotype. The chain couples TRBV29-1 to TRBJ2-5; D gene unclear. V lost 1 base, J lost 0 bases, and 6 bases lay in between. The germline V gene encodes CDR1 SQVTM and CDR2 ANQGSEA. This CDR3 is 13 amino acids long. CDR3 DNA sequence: TGCAGCGTTGAAGCGGCGTACCAAGAGACCCAGTACTTC. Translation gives CSVEAAYQETQYF. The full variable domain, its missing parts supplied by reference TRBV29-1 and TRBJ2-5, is SAVISQKPSRDICQRGTSLTIQCQVDSQVTMMFWYRQQPGQSLTLIATANQGSEATYESGFVIDKFPISRPNLTFSTLTVSNMSPEDSSIYLCSVEAAYQETQYFGPGTRLLVL.

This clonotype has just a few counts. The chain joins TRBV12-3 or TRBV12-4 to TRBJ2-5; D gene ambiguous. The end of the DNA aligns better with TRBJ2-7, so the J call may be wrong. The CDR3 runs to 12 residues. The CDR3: CASSNSGTEQYF. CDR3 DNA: TGTGCCAGCTCGAACTCAGGAACCGAGCAGTACTTC.

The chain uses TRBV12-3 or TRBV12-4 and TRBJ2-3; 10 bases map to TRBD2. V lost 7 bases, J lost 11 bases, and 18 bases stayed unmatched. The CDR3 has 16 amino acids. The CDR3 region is CASIIGASGGTDVQYF. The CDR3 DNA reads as TGTGCCAGCATCATCGGGGCTAGCGGGGGCACAGATGTGCAGTATTTT.